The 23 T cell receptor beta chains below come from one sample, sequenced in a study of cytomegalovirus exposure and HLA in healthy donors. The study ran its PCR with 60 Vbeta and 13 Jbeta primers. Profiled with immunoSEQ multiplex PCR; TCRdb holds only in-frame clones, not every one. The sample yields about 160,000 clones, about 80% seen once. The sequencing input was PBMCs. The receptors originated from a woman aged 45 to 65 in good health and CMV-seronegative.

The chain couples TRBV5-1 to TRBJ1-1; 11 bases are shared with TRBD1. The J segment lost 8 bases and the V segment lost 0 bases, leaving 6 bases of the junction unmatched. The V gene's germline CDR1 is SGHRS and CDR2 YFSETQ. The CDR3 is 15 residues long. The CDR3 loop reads CASSLAGQGAREAFF. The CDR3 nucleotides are TGCGCCAGCAGCTTGGCCGGACAGGGGGCACGAGAAGCTTTCTTT. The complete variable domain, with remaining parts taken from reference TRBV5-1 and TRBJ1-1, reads KAGVTQTPRYLIKTRGQQVTLSCSPISGHRSVSWYQQTPGQGLQFLFEYFSETQRNKGNFPGRFSGRQFSNSRSEMNVSTLELGDSALYLCASSLAGQGAREAFFGQGTRLTVV.

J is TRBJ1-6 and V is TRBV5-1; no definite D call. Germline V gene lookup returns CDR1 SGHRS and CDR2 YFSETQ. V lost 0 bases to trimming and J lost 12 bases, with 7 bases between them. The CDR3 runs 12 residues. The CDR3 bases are TGCGCCAGCAGCTTGGAGGGAGGACCCCTCCACTTT. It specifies CASSLEGGPLHF.

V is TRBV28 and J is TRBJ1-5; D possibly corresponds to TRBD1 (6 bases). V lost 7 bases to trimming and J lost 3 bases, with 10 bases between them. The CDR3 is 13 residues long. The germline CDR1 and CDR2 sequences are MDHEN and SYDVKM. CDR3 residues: CASNRGHNQPQHF. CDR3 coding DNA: TGTGCCAGCAATCGGGGACACAATCAGCCCCAGCATTTT.

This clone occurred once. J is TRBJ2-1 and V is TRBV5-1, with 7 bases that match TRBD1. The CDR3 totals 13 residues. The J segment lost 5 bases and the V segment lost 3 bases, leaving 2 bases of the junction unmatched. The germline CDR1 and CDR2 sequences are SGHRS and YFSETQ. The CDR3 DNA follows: TGCGCCAGCAGCTGGGGACAGAACAATGAGCAGTTCTTC. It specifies CASSWGQNNEQFF.

CDR3 loop: CARSLSVNTEAFF. DNA for the CDR3: TGTGCCAGAAGCTTATCCGTGAACACTGAAGCTTTCTTT. This rearrangement joins TRBV5-3 to TRBJ1-1, with D uncertain. TRBV5-3 is sorted into the ORF group, with uncertain function. The CDR3 is 13 amino acids. Trimming pared 2 bases from V and 0 bases from J, leaving 5 bases between.

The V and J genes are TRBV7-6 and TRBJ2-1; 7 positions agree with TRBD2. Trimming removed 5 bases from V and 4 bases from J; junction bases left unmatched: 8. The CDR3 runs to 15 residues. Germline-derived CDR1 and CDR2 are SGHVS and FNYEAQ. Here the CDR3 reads CASSRLGSGYNEQFF. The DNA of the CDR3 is TGTGCCAGCAGCCGCCTGGGTAGCGGGTACAATGAGCAGTTCTTC.

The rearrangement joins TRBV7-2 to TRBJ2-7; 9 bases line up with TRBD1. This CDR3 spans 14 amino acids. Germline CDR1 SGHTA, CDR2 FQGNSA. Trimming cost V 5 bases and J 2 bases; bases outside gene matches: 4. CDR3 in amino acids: CASSRDRVAYEQYF. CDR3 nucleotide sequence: TGTGCCAGCAGCCGGGACAGGGTGGCCTACGAGCAGTACTTC.

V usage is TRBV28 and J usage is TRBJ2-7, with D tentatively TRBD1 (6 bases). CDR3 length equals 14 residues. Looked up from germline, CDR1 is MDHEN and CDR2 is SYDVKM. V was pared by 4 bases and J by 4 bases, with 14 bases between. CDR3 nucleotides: TGTGCCAGCAGTTCACAAAACAGGGTGTACGAGCAGTACTTC. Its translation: CASSSQNRVYEQYF.

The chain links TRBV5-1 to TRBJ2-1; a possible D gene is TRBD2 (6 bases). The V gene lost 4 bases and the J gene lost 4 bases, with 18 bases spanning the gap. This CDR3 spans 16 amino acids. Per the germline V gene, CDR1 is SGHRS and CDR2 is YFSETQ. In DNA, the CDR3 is TGCGCCAGCAGCCTGGAGGACTATGGTTTGTACAATGAGCAGTTCTTC. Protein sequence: CASSLEDYGLYNEQFF.

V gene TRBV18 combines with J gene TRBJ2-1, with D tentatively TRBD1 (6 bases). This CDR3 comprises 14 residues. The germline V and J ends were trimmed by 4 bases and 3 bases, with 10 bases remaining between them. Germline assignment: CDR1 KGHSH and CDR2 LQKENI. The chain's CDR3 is CASSLYRDYNEQFF. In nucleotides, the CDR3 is TGTGCCAGCTCACTTTACAGGGACTACAATGAGCAGTTCTTC.

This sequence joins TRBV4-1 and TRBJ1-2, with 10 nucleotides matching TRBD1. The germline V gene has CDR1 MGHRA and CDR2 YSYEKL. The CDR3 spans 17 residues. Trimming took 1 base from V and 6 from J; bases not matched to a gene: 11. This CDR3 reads CASSQVDNAGTGDGYTF. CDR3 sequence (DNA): TGCGCCAGCAGCCAAGTGGACAACGCCGGGACAGGGGATGGCTACACCTTC.

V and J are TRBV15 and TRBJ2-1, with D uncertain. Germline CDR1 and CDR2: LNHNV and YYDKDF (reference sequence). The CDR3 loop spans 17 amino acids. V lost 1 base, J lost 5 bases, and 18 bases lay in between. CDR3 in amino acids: CATSRGVGLKRDNEQFF. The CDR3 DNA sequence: TGTGCCACCAGCAGAGGTGTTGGATTAAAACGGGACAATGAGCAGTTCTTC.

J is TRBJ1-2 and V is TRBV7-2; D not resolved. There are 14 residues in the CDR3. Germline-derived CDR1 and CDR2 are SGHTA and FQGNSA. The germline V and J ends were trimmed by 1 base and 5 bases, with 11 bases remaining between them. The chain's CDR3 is CASSLGYSSYGYTF. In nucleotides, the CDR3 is TGTGCCAGCAGCTTAGGGTACAGTTCATATGGCTACACCTTC.

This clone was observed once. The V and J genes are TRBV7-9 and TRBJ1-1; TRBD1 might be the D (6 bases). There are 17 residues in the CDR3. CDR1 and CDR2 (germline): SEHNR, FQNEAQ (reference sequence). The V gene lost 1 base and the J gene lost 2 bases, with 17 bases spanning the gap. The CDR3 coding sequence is TGTGCCAGCAGCTTAGAGAGGCGCCAGGGGTTTAACACTGAAGCTTTCTTT. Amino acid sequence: CASSLERRQGFNTEAFF.

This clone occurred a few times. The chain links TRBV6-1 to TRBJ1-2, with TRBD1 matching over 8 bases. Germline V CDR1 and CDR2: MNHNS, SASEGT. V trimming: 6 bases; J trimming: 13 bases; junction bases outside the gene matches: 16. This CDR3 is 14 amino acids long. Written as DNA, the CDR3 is TGTGCCAGCAGGATCCGGGACAGGAACTCCCCAGTCACCTTC. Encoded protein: CASRIRDRNSPVTF.

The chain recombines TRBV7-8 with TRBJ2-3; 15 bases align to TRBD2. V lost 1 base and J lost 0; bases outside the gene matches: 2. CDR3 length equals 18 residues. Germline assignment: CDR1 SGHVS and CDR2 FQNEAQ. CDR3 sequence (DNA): TGTGCCAGCAGCTTAGGGACTAGCGGGGGGGCTAGCACAGATACGCAGTATTTT. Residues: CASSLGTSGGASTDTQYF.

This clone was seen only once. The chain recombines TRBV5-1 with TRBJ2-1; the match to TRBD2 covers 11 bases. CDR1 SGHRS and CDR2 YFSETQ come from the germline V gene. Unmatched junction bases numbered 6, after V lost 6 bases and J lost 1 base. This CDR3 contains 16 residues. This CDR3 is CASTLAGGPSYNEQFF. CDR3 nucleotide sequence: TGCGCCAGCACCTTAGCGGGAGGGCCATCCTACAATGAGCAGTTCTTC.

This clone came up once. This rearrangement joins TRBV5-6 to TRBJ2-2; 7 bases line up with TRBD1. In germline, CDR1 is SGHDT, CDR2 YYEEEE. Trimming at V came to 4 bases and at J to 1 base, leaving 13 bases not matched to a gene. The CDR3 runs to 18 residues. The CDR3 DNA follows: TGTGCCAGCAGCGGCCGGGATGGACAGGCCCTGAACACCGGGGAGCTGTTTTTT. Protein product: CASSGRDGQALNTGELFF.

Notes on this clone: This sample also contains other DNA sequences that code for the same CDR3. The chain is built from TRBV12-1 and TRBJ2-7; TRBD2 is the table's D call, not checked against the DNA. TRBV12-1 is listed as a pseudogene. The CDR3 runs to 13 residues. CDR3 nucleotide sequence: TGTGCCCCACGGAGAGCGGGACGCTACGAGCAGTACTTC. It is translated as CAPRRAGRYEQYF.

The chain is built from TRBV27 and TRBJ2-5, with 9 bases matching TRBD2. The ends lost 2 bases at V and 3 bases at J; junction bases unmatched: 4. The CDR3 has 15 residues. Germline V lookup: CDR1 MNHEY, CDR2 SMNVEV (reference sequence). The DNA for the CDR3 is TGTGCCAGCAGTTTAGGGACTAGCCGCGAAGAGACCCAGTACTTC. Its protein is CASSLGTSREETQYF.

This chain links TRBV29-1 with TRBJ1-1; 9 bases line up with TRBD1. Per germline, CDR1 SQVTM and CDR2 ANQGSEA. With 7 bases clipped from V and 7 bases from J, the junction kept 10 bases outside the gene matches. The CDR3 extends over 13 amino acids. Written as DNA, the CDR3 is TGCAGCGCCCTGGGACAGGGCTTGGGTGAAGCTTTCTTT. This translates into CSALGQGLGEAFF.

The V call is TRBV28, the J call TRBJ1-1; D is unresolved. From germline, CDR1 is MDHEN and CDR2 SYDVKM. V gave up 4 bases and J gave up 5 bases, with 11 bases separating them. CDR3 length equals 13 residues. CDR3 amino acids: CASSSLPGTEAFF. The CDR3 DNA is TGTGCCAGCAGTTCATTACCCGGGACTGAAGCTTTCTTT.

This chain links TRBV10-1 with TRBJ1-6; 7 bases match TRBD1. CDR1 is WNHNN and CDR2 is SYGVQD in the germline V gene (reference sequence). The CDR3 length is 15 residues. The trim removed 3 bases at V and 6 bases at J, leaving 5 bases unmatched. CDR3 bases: TGCGCCAGCAGTGAACGGACAGGAGGTAATTCACCCCTCCACTTT. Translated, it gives CASSERTGGNSPLHF.